This T cell receptor (beta chain) was sequenced for a study of regulatory T cells (dated by TCRdb to the late 2010s). Regarding the complete study: Between CD3G-deficient patients and healthy controls, the study compared T-cell receptor beta repertoires in sorted regulatory T cells, conventional CD4+ T cells and CD8+ T cells.

As for this clone: What antigen it recognizes has not been identified. Base qualities are not at hand, and no much larger clone is one base apart.

Reading the germline V gene (reference sequence) gives CDR1 MNHNY and CDR2 SVGAGI. V and J lose 7 bases and 7 bases, and a span of 22 bases separates them. Its CDR3 holds 15 amino acids, cysteine through phenylalanine. This entry keeps only the CDR3 DNA: 45 bases, framed from base 1. For the multiplex PCR, 52 forward TRBV primers and 13 reverse TRBJ primers were used, and amplification bias was corrected with both assay-based and computational methods. Within the immunoSEQ assay, multiplex PCR amplified rearranged TRB loci from genomic DNA. TRB amplicons were sequenced using an Illumina HiSeq platform. Per the original workflow: Raw sequences were error-filtered and aligned to reference gene sequences by custom algorithms, then analyzed with the immunoSEQ online tools. Productive and nonproductive TRB rearrangement frequencies were evaluated among both unique and total sequences. Hydrophobicity and amino acid composition of residues 6 and 7 within the TRB CDR3 were used to estimate the potential for self-reactivity. Group comparisons used t tests, Mann-Whitney tests or two-way ANOVA run in Prism software. What TCRdb holds here is the immuneACCESS table cut down to in-frame rearrangements. Part of the clones is not present; checked against another copy, under half of the missing clones reflect an unresolved V gene, and the others are unexplained. That table furnishes V, J and clone size, whereas the DNA furnished D and trimming. The sample table contains about 23,000 clones; only one count was recorded for approximately 90% of them. Together, the top ten hold roughly 1.3% of the sample.

General conclusions and limits of the study: Restricted unique TRB V-J pairs and skewed V and J gene usage were observed in patient repertoires, most markedly in regulatory T cells. Hydrophobic residues at CDR3 positions 6 and 7 were enriched in conventional CD4+ T cells from CD3G-deficient patients, suggesting more self-reactive specificities.

Every CD3G-deficient patient showed evidence of autoimmunity, and the autoimmunity was more severe in two of the patients. Patients ranged from 2 to 39 years of age at testing and had reduced naive and increased memory CD4+ and CD8+ T-cell proportions. CD4+ cells were FACS-sorted into CD25-high CD127-low regulatory T cells and CD25-low CD127-high conventional CD4+ T cells. About six individuals with CD3G deficiency were included in the patient group. Patient samples and clinical data were obtained from an international physician network spanning the United States, Europe and Asia. Ficoll density separation was used to isolate peripheral blood mononuclear cells.

Sample: conventional CD4+ T cells sorted from blood. The chain links TRBV6-6 with TRBJ1-2, with no D gene named confidently. The receptor comes from a child younger than 18 with CD3G deficiency. The CDR3 region has the sequence CASTMAVTRPGGYTF. The DNA is as follows: TGTGCCAGCACCATGGCGGTGACCCGGCCTGGTGGCTACACCTTC.